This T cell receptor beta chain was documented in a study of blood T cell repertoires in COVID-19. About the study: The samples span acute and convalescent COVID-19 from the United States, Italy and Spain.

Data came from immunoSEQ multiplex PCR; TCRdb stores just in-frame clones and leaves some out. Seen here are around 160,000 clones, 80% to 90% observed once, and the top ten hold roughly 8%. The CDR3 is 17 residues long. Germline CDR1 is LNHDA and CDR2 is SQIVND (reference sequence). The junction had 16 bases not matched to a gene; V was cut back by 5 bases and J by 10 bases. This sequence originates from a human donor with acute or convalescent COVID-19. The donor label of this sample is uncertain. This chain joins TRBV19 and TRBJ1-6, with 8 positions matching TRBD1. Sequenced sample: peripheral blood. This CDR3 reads CASSSSTGTGAYSPLHF. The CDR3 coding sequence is TGTGCCAGTAGTTCTTCAACCGGGACAGGAGCATACTCACCCCTCCACTTT.